These T cell receptor beta chains were read from a single sample in a study of blood T cell repertoires in COVID-19. TCRdb's copy holds only in-frame clones and misses some; the assay was immunoSEQ multiplex PCR. The table lists over 200,000 clones, more than 70% of them singletons. The sequenced material came from peripheral blood. The receptors were sampled from a woman aged 60-75 years with acute or convalescent COVID-19. The CDR3 runs from the conserved cysteine through the conserved F or W. A D gene is named only where the DNA matches it firmly. Not every row has a clone size; where given, it reads once, few, many or a size class.

>TRBJ2-7|TRBD2|TRBV2|few
CASREWSVQTGLQEYEQYF
TGTGCCAGCAGGGAATGGTCAGTGCAGACGGGACTACAGGAGTACGAGCAGTACTTC
>TRBJ1-2|TRBD1|TRBV9|NA
CASSPRDRDNYGYTF
TGTGCCAGCAGCCCCCGGGACAGGGATAACTATGGCTACACCTTC
>TRBJ2-5|TRBD1|TRBV24-1|NA
CATSDRDRGGETQYF
TGTGCCACCAGTGATCGGGACAGGGGAGGGGAGACCCAGTACTTC
>TRBJ2-7|NA|TRBV11-2|NA
CASSHYRRVKEPYEQYF
TGTGCCAGCAGCCACTACCGCCGGGTCAAGGAACCTTACGAGCAGTACTTC
>TRBJ2-7|TRBD1|TRBV6-4|many
CASSPGTGSHEQYF
TGTGCCAGCAGCCCCGGGACAGGGAGCCACGAGCAGTACTTC
>TRBJ1-1|NA|TRBV28|NA
CASRSADKGNTEAFF
TGTGCCAGCAGATCCGCGGACAAGGGAAACACTGAAGCCTTCTTT
>TRBJ2-3|NA|TRBV7-2|NA
CASSLMRGGDTQYF
TGTGCCAGCAGCTTAATGAGAGGGGGAGATACGCAGTATTTT
>TRBJ1-1|NA|TRBV2|NA
CASSAEDYEVNTEAFF
TGTGCCAGCAGTGCGGAAGATTATGAGGTGAACACTGAAGCTTTCTTT
>TRBJ2-5|TRBD2|TRBV10-3|NA
CAISESSGSQETQYF
TGTGCCATCAGTGAGTCTAGCGGGAGCCAAGAGACCCAGTACTTC
>TRBJ1-1|TRBD1|TRBV7-7|NA
CAHRQGLIRIDTEAFF
TGTGCTCATAGACAGGGGTTAATCCGAATTGACACTGAAGCTTTCTTT
>TRBJ2-1|TRBD2|TRBV19|NA
CASNHGLADEQFF
TGTGCCAGTAACCACGGACTAGCGGATGAGCAGTTCTTC
>TRBJ2-7|TRBD1|TRBV7-2|NA
CASSLAWDRVRVEQYF
TGTGCCAGCAGCCTCGCCTGGGACAGGGTTCGGGTCGAGCAGTACTTC
>TRBJ1-2|TRBD1|TRBV2|few
CASRTGEVWGYTF
TGTGCCAGCAGGACAGGGGAAGTGTGGGGCTACACCTTC
>TRBJ1-1|TRBD1|TRBV2|NA
CASNQQGYQTTEAFF
TGTGCCAGCAACCAACAGGGGTACCAGACCACTGAAGCTTTCTTT
>TRBJ1-3|NA|TRBV18|NA
CASSESSGNTIYF
TGTGCCAGCTCGGAGAGCTCTGGAAACACCATATATTTT
>TRBJ1-1|NA|TRBV5-1|NA
CASSLEGSRNTEAFF
TGCGCCAGCAGCTTGGAGGGGTCGAGGAACACTGAAGCTTTCTTT
>TRBJ1-5|NA|TRBV19|NA
CASSGQPQYSNQPQHF
TGTGCCAGTAGCGGACAGCCACAGTATAGCAATCAGCCCCAGCATTTT
>TRBJ2-1|NA|TRBV24-1|NA
CATSGGAYNEQFF
TGTGCCACCAGTGGCGGAGCCTACAATGAGCAGTTCTTC
>TRBJ1-1|NA|TRBV19|NA
CASSIAAGSVRTEAFF
TGTGCCAGTAGCATCGCGGCGGGGTCGGTTAGGACTGAAGCTTTCTTT
>TRBJ1-2|NA|TRBV24-1|few
CATSDPPRAEYGYTF
TGTGCCACCAGTGATCCCCCGAGGGCGGAGTATGGCTACACCTTC
>TRBJ1-5|TRBD1|TRBV18|NA
CASSPSGQVAYSNQPQHF
TGTGCCAGCTCACCGTCGGGACAGGTCGCATATAGCAATCAGCCCCAGCATTTT
>TRBJ1-2|TRBD1|TRBV7-9|NA
CASSLDRGQRNTF
TGTGCCAGCAGCTTAGATAGGGGACAGAGGAACACCTTC
>TRBJ2-5|TRBD2|TRBV7-2|NA
CASSKVGGETQYF
TGTGCCAGCAGTAAGGTGGGGGGGGAGACCCAGTACTTC
>TRBJ1-5|NA|TRBV7-8|NA
CASTGTADSNQPQHF
TGTGCCAGCACTGGGACTGCGGATAGCAATCAGCCCCAGCATTTT
>TRBJ1-1|NA|TRBV18|few
CASSYSENTEAFF
TGTGCCAGCTCATACAGTGAGAACACTGAAGCTTTCTTT
>TRBJ1-1|TRBD1|TRBV30|once
CAWSVRQGREAFF
TGTGCCTGGAGTGTCCGACAGGGTCGTGAAGCTTTCTTT
>TRBJ2-2|NA|TRBV7-9|NA
CASRIKLMDRSTGELFF
TGTGCCAGCAGGATAAAATTGATGGACAGATCCACCGGGGAGCTGTTTTTT
>TRBJ2-7|NA|TRBV10-1|NA
CASSESIGTSYEQYF
TGCGCCAGCAGTGAGTCGATCGGGACATCGTACGAGCAGTACTTC
>TRBJ2-2|TRBD2|TRBV19|NA
CASSNPSRAGVGTGELFF
TGTGCCAGTAGTAACCCATCCCGCGCGGGAGTCGGCACCGGGGAGCTGTTTTTT
>TRBJ2-1|NA|TRBV7-8|NA
CASSPRLTPSVKNEQFF
TGTGCCAGCAGCCCCAGACTAACCCCTTCTGTTAAGAATGAGCAGTTCTTC
>TRBJ2-7|NA|TRBV10-3|NA
CASSGGLDTYEQYF
TGTGCCAGCTCAGGGGGACTAGACACCTACGAGCAGTACTTC
>TRBJ2-7|NA|TRBV6-2/TRBV6-3|NA
CASSYSGASSEQYF
TGTGCCAGCAGTTATAGCGGAGCTAGCAGCGAGCAGTACTTC
>TRBJ1-6|TRBD1|TRBV13|NA
CASTPDRARYNSPLHF
TGTGCCAGCACCCCAGACAGGGCCCGCTATAATTCACCCCTCCACTTT